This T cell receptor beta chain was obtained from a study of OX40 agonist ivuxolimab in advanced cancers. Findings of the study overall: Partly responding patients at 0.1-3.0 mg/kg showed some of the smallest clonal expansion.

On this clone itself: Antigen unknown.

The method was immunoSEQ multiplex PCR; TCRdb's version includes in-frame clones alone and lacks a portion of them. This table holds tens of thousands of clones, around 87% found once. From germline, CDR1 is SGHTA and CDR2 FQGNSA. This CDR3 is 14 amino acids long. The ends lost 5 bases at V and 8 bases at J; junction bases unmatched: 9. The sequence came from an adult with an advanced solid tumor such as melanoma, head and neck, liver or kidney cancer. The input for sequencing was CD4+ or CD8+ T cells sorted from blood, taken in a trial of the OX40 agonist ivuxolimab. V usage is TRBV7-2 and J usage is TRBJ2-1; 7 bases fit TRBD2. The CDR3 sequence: CASSRSSGKYEQFF. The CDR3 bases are TGTGCCAGCAGCCGCTCAAGCGGGAAGTATGAGCAGTTCTTC.